The present T cell receptor beta chain was sequenced within a study of blood T cell repertoires in COVID-19. Study details: Spain, Italy and the United States supplied samples that represented acute and convalescent COVID-19. PBMCs, B-cell-depleted T cells, or T cells provided the cDNA or gDNA that made up the material.

Clones were sequenced by immunoSEQ multiplex PCR, and TCRdb holds only the in-frame ones, with some missing. The sample shows around 300,000 clones, 75% to 90% of them seen only once. Individuals aged roughly 18 to 95 years were recruited from some 26 US areas. Participant-given clinical history determined each cohort assignment. The CDR3 runs to 14 residues. The V end lost 2 bases, the J end lost 9 bases, and 11 bases lay between the germline ends. Germline lookup yields CDR1 MNHEY and CDR2 SVGAGI. Sequenced sample: PBMCs or T cells enriched from blood (not recorded which). This sequence joins TRBV6-5 and TRBJ1-6, with D possibly matching TRBD1 (5 bases). This receptor was identified in a woman between 18 and 30 years old who had recovered from COVID-19. The CDR3 region has the DNA TGTGCCAGCAGTTACGAAGGCAGGGCTTCACCCCTCCACTTT. Translation gives CASSYEGRASPLHF.